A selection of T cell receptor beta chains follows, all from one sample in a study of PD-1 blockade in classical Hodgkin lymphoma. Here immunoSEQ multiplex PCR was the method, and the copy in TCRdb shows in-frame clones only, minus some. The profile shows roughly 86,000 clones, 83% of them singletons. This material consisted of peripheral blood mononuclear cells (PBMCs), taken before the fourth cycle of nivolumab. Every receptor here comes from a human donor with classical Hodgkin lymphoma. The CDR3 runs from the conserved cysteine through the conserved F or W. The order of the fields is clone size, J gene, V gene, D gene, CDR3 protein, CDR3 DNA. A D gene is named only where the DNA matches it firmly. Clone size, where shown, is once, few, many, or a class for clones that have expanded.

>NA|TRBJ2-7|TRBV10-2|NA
CASSANRDTYEQYF
TGCGCCAGCAGTGCGAACAGGGATACCTACGAGCAGTACTTC
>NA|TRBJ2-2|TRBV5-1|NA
CASRLTILTGELFF
TGCGCCAGCAGACTCACTATCCTCACCGGGGAGCTGTTTTTT
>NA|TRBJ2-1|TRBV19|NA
CASSIQGTIYNEQFF
TGTGCCAGTAGTATACAGGGGACAATCTACAATGAGCAGTTCTTC
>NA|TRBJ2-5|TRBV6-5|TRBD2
CASSLGLAGVKTQYF
TGTGCCAGCAGTCTCGGACTAGCGGGAGTAAAGACCCAGTACTTC
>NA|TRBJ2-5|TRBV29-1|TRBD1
CSVVQGDAPETQYF
TGCAGCGTTGTACAGGGGGATGCACCGGAGACCCAGTACTTC
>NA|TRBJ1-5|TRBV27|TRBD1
CASSPKTGGNQPQHF
TGTGCCAGCAGTCCGAAAACAGGGGGAAATCAGCCCCAGCATTTT
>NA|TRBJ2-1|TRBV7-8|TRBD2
CASSYSGTSGIYYNEQFF
TGTGCCAGCAGCTACTCCGGGACTAGCGGGATCTATTACAATGAGCAGTTCTTC
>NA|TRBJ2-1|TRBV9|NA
CASSVGFNGDEQFF
TGTGCCAGCAGCGTTGGCTTCAATGGCGATGAGCAGTTCTTC
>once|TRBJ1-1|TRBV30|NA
CAWSDGALGTEAFF
TGTGCCTGGAGTGATGGGGCGCTGGGGACTGAAGCTTTCTTT
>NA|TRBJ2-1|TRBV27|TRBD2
CASGREVGNEQFF
TGTGCCAGCGGGAGGGAGGTGGGCAATGAGCAGTTCTTC
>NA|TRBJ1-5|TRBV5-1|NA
CASSSGLSNQPQHF
TGCGCCAGCAGCTCGGGGCTTTCCAATCAGCCCCAGCATTTT
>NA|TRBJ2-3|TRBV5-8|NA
CASSLGGANTDTQYF
TGTGCCAGCAGCTTGGGTGGCGCTAACACAGATACGCAGTATTTT
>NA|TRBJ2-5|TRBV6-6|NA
CASTQSGVGETQYF
TGTGCCAGCACCCAATCGGGAGTTGGAGAGACCCAGTACTTC
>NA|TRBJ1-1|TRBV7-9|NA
CASSLQGGAEAFF
TGTGCCAGCAGCTTACAGGGAGGGGCTGAAGCTTTCTTT
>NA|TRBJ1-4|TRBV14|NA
CASSQSLGAGEKLFF
TGTGCCAGCAGCCAAAGCCTGGGGGCGGGGGAAAAACTGTTTTTT
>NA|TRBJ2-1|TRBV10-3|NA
CAISDPPVEQFF
TGTGCCATCAGTGACCCCCCGGTGGAGCAGTTCTTC
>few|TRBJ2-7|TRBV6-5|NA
CASSYSPSSPYEQYF
TGTGCCAGCAGTTACTCGCCTAGCTCTCCCTACGAGCAGTACTTC
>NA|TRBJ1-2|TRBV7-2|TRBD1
CASSLEGGGRLNYGYTF
TGTGCCAGCAGCTTAGAGGGAGGGGGCAGGTTAAACTATGGCTACACCTTC
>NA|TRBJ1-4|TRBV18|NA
CASSPPPGTLVEKLFF
TGTGCCAGCTCACCACCCCCCGGGACACTTGTTGAAAAACTGTTTTTT
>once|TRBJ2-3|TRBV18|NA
CASSPTRGGYTDTQYF
TGTGCCAGCTCACCAACCAGGGGCGGGTACACAGATACGCAGTATTTT
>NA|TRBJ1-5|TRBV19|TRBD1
CASRGQGAAGQPQHF
TGTGCCAGTAGGGGACAGGGGGCGGCTGGTCAGCCCCAGCATTTT
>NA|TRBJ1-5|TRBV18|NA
CASSPGEGDSNQPQHF
TGTGCCAGCTCACCAGGAGAGGGGGATAGCAATCAGCCCCAGCATTTT
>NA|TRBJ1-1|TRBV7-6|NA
CASSLMDSMNTEAFF
TGTGCCAGCAGCTTAATGGACAGCATGAACACTGAAGCTTTCTTT
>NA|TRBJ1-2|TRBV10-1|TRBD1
CASSSGPPDRAIYGYTF
TGCGCCAGCAGCTCGGGCCCCCCGGACAGGGCGATCTATGGCTACACCTTC
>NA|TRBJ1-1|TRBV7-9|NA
CASSLWQTEAFF
TGTGCCAGCAGCTTGTGGCAGACTGAAGCTTTCTTT
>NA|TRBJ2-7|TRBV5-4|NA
CASSLRGASSYEQYF
TGTGCCAGCAGCTTGCGGGGGGCTTCTAGCTACGAGCAGTACTTC
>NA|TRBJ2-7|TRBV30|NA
CAWSVLGQGGYEQYF
TGTGCCTGGAGTGTACTCGGCCAGGGGGGATACGAGCAGTACTTC
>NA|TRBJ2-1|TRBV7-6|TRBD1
CASSLTGGYEQFF
TGTGCCAGCAGTTTGACAGGGGGTTATGAGCAGTTCTTC
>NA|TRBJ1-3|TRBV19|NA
CASSSGRKLSGNTIYF
TGTGCCAGTAGTTCGGGACGGAAACTTTCTGGAAACACCATATATTTT
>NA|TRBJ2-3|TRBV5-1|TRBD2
CASSLGASGSTDTQYF
TGCGCCAGCAGCTTGGGGGCTAGCGGGAGCACAGATACGCAGTATTTT
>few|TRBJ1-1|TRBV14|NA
CASSPPGRRAFF
TGTGCCAGCAGCCCCCCGGGGAGACGAGCTTTCTTT
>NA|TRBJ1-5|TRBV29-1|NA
CSVGDTPGEPQHF
TGCAGCGTAGGGGACACCCCAGGGGAGCCCCAGCATTTT
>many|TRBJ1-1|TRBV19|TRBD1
CASSINRGTEAFF
TGTGCCAGTAGTATCAACAGGGGAACTGAAGCTTTCTTT
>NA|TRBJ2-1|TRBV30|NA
CAWSVIQTEQFF
TGTGCCTGGAGTGTAATCCAGACTGAGCAGTTCTTC
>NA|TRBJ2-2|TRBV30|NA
CAWSVTLNTGELFF
TGTGCCTGGAGTGTTACACTGAACACCGGGGAGCTGTTTTTT
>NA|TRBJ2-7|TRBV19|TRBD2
CASSVGTSAEQYF
TGTGCCAGTAGTGTCGGGACTAGCGCCGAGCAGTACTTC
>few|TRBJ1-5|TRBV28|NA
CASSLGGSQPQHF
TGTGCCAGCAGTTTAGGGGGGAGTCAGCCCCAGCATTTT
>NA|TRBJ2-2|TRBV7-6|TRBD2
CASSLALAGTSAGELFF
TGTGCCAGCAGCTTAGCTTTAGCGGGTACCAGTGCCGGGGAGCTGTTTTTT
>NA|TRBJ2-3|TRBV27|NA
CASSLSSRTDTQYF
TGTGCCAGCAGTTTGTCTAGTCGAACAGATACGCAGTATTTT
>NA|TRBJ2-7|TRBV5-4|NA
CASSLVGASEQYF
TGTGCCAGCAGCTTGGTGGGGGCGTCCGAGCAGTACTTC
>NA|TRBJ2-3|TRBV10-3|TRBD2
CAISSGGTDTQYF
TGTGCCATCAGTAGCGGGGGCACAGATACGCAGTATTTT
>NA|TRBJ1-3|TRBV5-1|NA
CASSPSSSGNTIYF
TGCGCCAGCAGCCCCTCCAGCTCTGGAAACACCATATATTTT
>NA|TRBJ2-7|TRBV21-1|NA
CASYPPRGGVEQYF
TGTGCCAGCTACCCACCTCGGGGGGGAGTCGAGCAGTACTTC